The clone carrying this T cell receptor (beta chain) occurred many times. What it recognizes is unknown. TCRdb re-analysed the reads in MiXCR, keeping a single row per CDR3 protein. Altogether 200,000 to 250,000 distinct CDR3 sequences are present, over 20% being singletons, with the ten largest covering over 15%. This sample is part of a study of T cell repertoires in cytomegalovirus infection. Study summary: Indications came from public TCR beta signatures; they pointed to CMV infection and to a matching HLA type. General study points: In two of eight donors, the top clonotype was HLA-C-restricted CMV-specific. Summed frequency of shared TCR beta families picked out CMV carriers who also had the relevant HLA.

The germline CDR1 and CDR2 sequences are SEHNR and FQNEAQ (reference sequence). CDR3 length: 16 residues. V was clipped by 5 bases and J by 7 bases; unmatched bases: 14. The receptor was isolated from a human donor in good health (CMV status not recorded). Some clones in this sample may be carry-over from other donors' samples. V gene TRBV7-9 combines with J gene TRBJ2-1; 7 bases match TRBD1. Sequenced sample: CD8+ T cells from PBMCs. As DNA, the CDR3 is TGTGCCAGCAGCCCCCCGACAGGGTTGTTGGTAAATGAGCAGTTCTTC. Residues: CASSPPTGLLVNEQFF.